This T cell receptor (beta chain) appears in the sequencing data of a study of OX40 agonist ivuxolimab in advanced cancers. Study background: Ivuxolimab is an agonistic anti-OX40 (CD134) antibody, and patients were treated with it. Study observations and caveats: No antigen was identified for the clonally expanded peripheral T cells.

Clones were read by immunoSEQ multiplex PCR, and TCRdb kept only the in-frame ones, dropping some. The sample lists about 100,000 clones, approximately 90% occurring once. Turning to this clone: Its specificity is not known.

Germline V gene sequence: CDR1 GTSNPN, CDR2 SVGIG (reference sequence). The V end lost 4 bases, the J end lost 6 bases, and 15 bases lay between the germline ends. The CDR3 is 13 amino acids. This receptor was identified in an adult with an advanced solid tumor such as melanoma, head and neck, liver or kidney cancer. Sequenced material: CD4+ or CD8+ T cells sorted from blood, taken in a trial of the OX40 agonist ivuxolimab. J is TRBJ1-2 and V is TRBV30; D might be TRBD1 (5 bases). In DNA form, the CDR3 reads TGTGCCTGGAACCGGGACCCTGGCAATGGCTACACCTTC. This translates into CAWNRDPGNGYTF.